The T cell receptor (beta chain) under discussion was sequenced for a study of beta chain features in type 1 diabetes. Study observations and caveats: Among all four CD4+ subsets, Type 1 diabetes patients had TCRB CDR3s that were moderately but significantly shorter.

With 7 bases removed from V and 4 bases from J, the gap between germline ends came to 11 bases. The V gene's germline CDR1 is MDHEN and CDR2 SYDVKM. CDR3 length: 14 residues. This clone came up a few times. Antigen specificity is unknown. Sequencing targeted expressed TCRB transcripts, as all isolated RNA had been reverse transcribed. Some clones are missing from TCRdb's copy, which holds only in-frame ones; the method was immunoSEQ multiplex PCR. The profile shows 200,000 to 300,000 clones, roughly 11% of them singletons. Sequencing input: naive CD4+ T cells from blood. This TCR derives from a young man with type 1 diabetes. The rearrangement joins TRBV28 to TRBJ1-6; TRBD1 might be the D (5 bases). CDR3 loop: CASTPQGYNSPLHF. The CDR3, as DNA: TGTGCCAGCACCCCGCAGGGATATAATTCACCCCTCCACTTT.